The clone carrying this T cell receptor beta chain has just one count. Germline CDR1 reads MDHEN; CDR2 reads SYDVKM. The CDR3 is made up of 16 amino acids. With 3 bases removed from V and 0 bases from J, the gap between germline ends came to 14 bases. This entry comes from a study of blood T cell repertoires in COVID-19. Whole-study context: Nucleic acid was either cDNA or gDNA, and it came from T cells, B-cell-depleted T cells, or PBMCs.

In the original processing: Researchers report that nucleated cell counts were estimated from reference gene primer amplification. The assay was immunoSEQ multiplex PCR, and TCRdb's table has in-frame clones only and misses some. That table supplies the V and J calls and clone size; D and trimming were determined from the DNA. The repertoire holds more than 35,000 clones, with 75% to 90% as singletons. The gene calls are TRBV28 and TRBJ1-1; tentatively, D is TRBD1 (6 bases). What was sequenced was peripheral blood. The source of this sequence is a man in his thirties or forties with active or convalescent COVID-19. Written as DNA, the CDR3 is TGTGCCAGCAGTTTCCACGACAGGTTGTTGAACACTGAAGCTTTCTTT. It translates to CASSFHDRLLNTEAFF.